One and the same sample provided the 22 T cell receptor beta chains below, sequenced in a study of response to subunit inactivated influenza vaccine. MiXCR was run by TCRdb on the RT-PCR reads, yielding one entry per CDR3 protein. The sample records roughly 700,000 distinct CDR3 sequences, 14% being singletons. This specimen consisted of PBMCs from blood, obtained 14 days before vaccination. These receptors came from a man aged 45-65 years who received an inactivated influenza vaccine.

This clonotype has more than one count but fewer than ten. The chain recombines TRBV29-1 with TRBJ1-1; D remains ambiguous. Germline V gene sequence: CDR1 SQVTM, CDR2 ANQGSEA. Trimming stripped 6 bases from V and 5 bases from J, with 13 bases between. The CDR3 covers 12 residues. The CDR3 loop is CSVVPRGTEAFF. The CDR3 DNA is TGCAGCGTCGTACCCCGGGGTACTGAAGCTTTCTTT.

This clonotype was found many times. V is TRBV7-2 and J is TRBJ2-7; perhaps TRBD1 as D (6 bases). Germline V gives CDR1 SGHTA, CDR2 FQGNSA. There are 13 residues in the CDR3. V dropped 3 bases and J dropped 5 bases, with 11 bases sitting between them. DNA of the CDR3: TGTGCCAGCAGCTTGACACAGGGCCACGAGCAGTACTTC. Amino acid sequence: CASSLTQGHEQYF. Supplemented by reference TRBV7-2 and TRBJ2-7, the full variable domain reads GAGVSQSPSNKVTEKGKDVELRCDPISGHTALYWYRQSLGQGLEFLIYFQGNSAPDKSGLPSDRFSAERTGGSVSTLTIQRTQQEDSAVYLCASSLTQGHEQYFGPGTRLTVT.

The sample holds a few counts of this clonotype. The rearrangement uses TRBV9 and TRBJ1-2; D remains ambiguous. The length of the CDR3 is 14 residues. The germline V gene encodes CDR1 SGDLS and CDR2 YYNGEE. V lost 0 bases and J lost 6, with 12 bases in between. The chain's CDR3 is CASSVGRSRDGYTF. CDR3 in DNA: TGTGCCAGCAGCGTAGGTCGGAGTCGGGATGGCTACACCTTC.

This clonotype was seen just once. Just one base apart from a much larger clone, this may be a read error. The CDR3 nucleotides read TGTGCCAGCAGTGCAGGGTTTAGCAATCAGCCCCAGCATTTT. It translates to CASSAGFSNQPQHF. V is TRBV6-1 and J is TRBJ1-5, with D possibly matching TRBD1 (5 bases). This CDR3 region has 14 residues. Deletions cut 4 bases from V and 0 bases from J, with 7 bases between. Germline V gene data show CDR1 as MNHNS and CDR2 as SASEGT.

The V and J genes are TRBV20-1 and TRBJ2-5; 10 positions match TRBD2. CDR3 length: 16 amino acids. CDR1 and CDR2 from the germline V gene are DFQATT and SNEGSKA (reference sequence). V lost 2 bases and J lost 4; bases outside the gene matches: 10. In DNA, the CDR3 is TGCAGTGCTAGACCTACTAGCGGGATTGCGGGAGAGACCCAGTACTTC. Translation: CSARPTSGIAGETQYF.

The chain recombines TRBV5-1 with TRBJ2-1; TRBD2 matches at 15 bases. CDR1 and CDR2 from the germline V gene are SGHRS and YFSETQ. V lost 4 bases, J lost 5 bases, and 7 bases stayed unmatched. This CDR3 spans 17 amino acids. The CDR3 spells CASSQPGLAGGHNEQFF. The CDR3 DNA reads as TGCGCCAGCAGCCAACCGGGACTAGCGGGAGGCCACAATGAGCAGTTCTTC.

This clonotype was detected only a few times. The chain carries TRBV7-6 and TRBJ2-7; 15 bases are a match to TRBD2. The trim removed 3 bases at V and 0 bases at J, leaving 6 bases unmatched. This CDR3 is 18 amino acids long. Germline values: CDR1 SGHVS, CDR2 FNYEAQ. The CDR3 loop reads CASSFSGLAGGNSYEQYF. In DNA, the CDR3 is TGTGCCAGCAGCTTTTCCGGACTAGCGGGAGGGAACTCCTACGAGCAGTACTTC.

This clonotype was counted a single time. CDR3 region: CASSQEGTGSNEQYF. As DNA, the CDR3 is TGCGCCAGCAGCCAAGAGGGGACAGGGAGTAACGAGCAGTACTTC. This rearrangement joins TRBV4-3 to TRBJ2-7; 9 bases align to TRBD1. J lost 5 bases, V lost 0 bases, and 5 bases had no gene match. Germline loops: CDR1 LGHNA, CDR2 YSLEER. CDR3 length equals 15 residues.

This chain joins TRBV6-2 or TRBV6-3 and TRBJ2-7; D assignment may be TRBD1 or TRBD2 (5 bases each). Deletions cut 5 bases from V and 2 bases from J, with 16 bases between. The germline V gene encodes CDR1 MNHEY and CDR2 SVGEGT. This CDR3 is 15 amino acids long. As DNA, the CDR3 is TGTGCCAGCAGTGACATGACCGGGGCCACCTACGAGCAGTACTTC. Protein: CASSDMTGATYEQYF.

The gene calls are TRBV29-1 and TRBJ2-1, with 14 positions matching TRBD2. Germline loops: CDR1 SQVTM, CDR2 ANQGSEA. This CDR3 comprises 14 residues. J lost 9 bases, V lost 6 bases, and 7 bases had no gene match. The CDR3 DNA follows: TGCAGCGTCTCCGGGACTAGCGGGAGATCTGAGCAGTTCTTC. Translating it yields CSVSGTSGRSEQFF.

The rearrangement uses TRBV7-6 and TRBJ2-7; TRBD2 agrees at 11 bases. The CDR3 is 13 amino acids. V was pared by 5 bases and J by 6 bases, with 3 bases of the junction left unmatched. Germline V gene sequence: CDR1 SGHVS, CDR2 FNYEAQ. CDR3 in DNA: TGTGCCAGCAGCGCGGGACTAGCGGCCGAGCAGTACTTC. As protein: CASSAGLAAEQYF.

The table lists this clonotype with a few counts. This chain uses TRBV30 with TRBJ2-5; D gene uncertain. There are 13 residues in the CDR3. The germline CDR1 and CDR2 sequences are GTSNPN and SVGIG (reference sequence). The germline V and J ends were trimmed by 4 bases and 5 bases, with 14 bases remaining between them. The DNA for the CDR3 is TGTGCCTGGAAAGGTAGGGTCCGGGAGACCCAGTACTTC. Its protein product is CAWKGRVRETQYF.

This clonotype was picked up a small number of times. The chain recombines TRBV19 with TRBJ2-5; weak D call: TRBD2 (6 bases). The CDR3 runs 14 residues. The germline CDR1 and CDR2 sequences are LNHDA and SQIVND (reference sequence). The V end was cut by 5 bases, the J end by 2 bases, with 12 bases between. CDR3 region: CASSFHGGQETQYF. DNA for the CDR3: TGTGCCAGTAGTTTTCATGGGGGGCAAGAGACCCAGTACTTC. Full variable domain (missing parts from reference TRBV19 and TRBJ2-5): DGGITQSPKYLFRKEGQNVTLSCEQNLNHDAMYWYRQDPGQGLRLIYYSQIVNDFQKGDIAEGYSVSREKKESFPLTVTSAQKNPTAFYLCASSFHGGQETQYFGPGTRLLVL.

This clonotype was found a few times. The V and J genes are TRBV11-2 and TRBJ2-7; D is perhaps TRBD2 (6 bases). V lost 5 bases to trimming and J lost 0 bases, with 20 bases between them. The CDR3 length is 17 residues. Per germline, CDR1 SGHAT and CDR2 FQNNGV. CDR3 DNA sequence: TGTGCCAGCAGCGGTTACGAATATTCCGGGAGCTCCTACGAGCAGTACTTC. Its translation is CASSGYEYSGSSYEQYF.

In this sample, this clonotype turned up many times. DNA of the CDR3: TGTGCCAGCAGCCCAAAGGGAGAGACCCAGTACTTC. This gives the protein CASSPKGETQYF. This chain joins TRBV6-6 and TRBJ2-5; D unresolved. The germline V gene encodes CDR1 MNHNY and CDR2 SVGAGI (reference sequence). There are 12 residues in the CDR3. Trimming cost V 6 bases and J 4 bases, with 9 bases left between them.

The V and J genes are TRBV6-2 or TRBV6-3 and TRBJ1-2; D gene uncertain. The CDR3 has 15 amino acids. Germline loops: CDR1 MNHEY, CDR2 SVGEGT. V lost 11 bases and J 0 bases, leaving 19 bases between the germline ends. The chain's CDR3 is CAAHPDGITNYGYTF. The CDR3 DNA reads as TGTGCCGCTCACCCCGACGGGATAACTAACTATGGCTACACCTTC.

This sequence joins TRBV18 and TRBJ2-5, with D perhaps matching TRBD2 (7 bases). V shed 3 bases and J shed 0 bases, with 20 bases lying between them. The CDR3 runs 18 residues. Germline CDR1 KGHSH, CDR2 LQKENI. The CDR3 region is CASSPPWVERDNQETQYF. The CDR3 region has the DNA TGTGCCAGCTCACCCCCCTGGGTGGAGCGGGACAACCAAGAGACCCAGTACTTC.

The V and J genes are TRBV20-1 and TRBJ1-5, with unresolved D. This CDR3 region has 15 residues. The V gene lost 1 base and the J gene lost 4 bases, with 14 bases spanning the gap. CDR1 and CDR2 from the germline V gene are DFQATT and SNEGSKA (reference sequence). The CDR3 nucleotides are TGCAGTGCTAGAGCTAGGTTAACGGGGAATCAGCCCCAGCATTTT. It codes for CSARARLTGNQPQHF.

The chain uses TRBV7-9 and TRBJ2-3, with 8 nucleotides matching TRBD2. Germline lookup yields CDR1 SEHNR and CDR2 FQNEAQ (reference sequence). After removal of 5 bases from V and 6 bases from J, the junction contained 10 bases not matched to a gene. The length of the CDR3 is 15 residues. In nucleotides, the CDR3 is TGTGCCAGCAGCGGAGCGGGGGACCGACTTGATACGCAGTATTTT. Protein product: CASSGAGDRLDTQYF. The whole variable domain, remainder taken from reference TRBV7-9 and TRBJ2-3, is DTGVSQNPRHKITKRGQNVTFRCDPISEHNRLYWYRQTLGQGPEFLTYFQNEAQLEKSRLLSDRFSAERPKGSFSTLEIQRTEQGDSAMYLCASSGAGDRLDTQYFGPGTRLTVL.

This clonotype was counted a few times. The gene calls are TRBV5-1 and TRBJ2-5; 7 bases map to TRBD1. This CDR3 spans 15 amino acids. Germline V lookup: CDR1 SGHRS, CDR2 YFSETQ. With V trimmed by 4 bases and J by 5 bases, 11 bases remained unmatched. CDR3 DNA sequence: TGCGCCAGCAGCATAAAACAGGGGAGTTGGGAGACCCAGTACTTC. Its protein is CASSIKQGSWETQYF.

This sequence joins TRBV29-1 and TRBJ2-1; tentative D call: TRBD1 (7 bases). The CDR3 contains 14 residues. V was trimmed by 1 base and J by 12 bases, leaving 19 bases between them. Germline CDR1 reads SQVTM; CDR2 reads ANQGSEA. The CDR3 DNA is TGCAGCGTTGAAGTCCGGGGCGGGACAGAAATGCAGTTCTTC. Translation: CSVEVRGGTEMQFF.

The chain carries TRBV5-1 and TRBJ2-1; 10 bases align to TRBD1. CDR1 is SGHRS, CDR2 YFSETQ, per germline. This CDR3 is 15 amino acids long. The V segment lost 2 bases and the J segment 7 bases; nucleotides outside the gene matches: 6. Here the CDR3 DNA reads TGCGCCAGCAGCTTAGACAGGGGGCTTACGAATGAGCAGTTCTTC. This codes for CASSLDRGLTNEQFF.